Listed here are 12 T cell receptor beta chains from one sample, sequenced in a study of lymphopenia after photon versus proton radiotherapy. Measured with immunoSEQ multiplex PCR; TCRdb has only the in-frame clones, and not every one. The data hold about 25,000 clones, with roughly four fifths observed a single time. Sequenced here: peripheral blood, sampled from a patient treated with photon-based radiotherapy. The receptor set was obtained from a woman between 45 and 65 years old with pancreatic cancer.

The rearrangement joins TRBV6-1 to TRBJ2-1; 14 bases are a match to TRBD2. The CDR3 covers 19 residues. Germline V CDR1 and CDR2: MNHNS, SASEGT. Germline trimming cut 2 bases from V and 3 bases from J; bases unmatched to any gene: 9. This CDR3 is CASSERGTSGSMSYNEQFF. The CDR3 coding sequence is TGTGCCAGCAGTGAAAGGGGGACTAGCGGGAGTATGAGCTACAATGAGCAGTTCTTC.

The chain joins TRBV18 to TRBJ2-1; tentative D call: TRBD2 (6 bases). V shed 8 bases and J shed 2 bases, with 13 bases lying between them. Germline CDR1 is KGHSH and CDR2 is LQKENI. CDR3 length equals 14 residues. This CDR3 is CASMEGPTYNEQFF. DNA of the CDR3: TGTGCCAGCATGGAGGGCCCCACCTACAATGAGCAGTTCTTC.

The CDR3, as DNA: TGTGTCACATCATCGGGCAGGGAGAATCAGCCCCAGCATTTT. As protein: CVTSSGRENQPQHF. This sequence joins TRBV28 and TRBJ1-5; D might be TRBD1 (5 bases). This CDR3 region has 14 residues. From germline, CDR1 is MDHEN and CDR2 SYDVKM.

This sequence joins TRBV6-4 and TRBJ1-2, with 7 nucleotides matching TRBD1. This CDR3 is built from 15 residues. The J segment lost 6 bases and the V segment lost 0 bases, leaving 7 bases of the junction unmatched. Germline V CDR1 and CDR2: MRHNA, SNTAGT. The CDR3 sequence: CASSDSGRGRDGYTF. As DNA, the CDR3 is TGTGCCAGCAGTGACTCCGGCAGGGGGAGGGATGGCTACACCTTC.

The chain has TRBV5-4 and TRBJ1-1, with D unclear. CDR1 is SGHNT, CDR2 YYREEE, per germline (reference sequence). V was clipped by 4 bases and J by 3 bases, with 16 bases between them. The CDR3 contains 15 residues. CDR3 region: CASSLGGQWDTEAFF. In DNA form, the CDR3 reads TGTGCCAGCAGCCTTGGAGGGCAATGGGACACTGAAGCTTTCTTT.

The V gene is TRBV5-1, the J gene TRBJ2-2, with D possibly TRBD1 on 5 matching bases. There are 13 residues in the CDR3. V was cut by 4 bases and J by 6 bases, with 10 bases left in between. CDR1 is SGHRS, CDR2 YFSETQ, per germline. CDR3 coding DNA: TGCGCCAGCAGCCCCGACAGTTCCGGGGAGCTGTTTTTT. Its translation: CASSPDSSGELFF.

The rearrangement links TRBV10-1 to TRBJ2-3; D may be TRBD2 (6 bases). The CDR3 covers 15 residues. Between the trimmed V and J ends, which lost 2 bases and 1 base, there was a span of 10 bases. Looked up from germline, CDR1 is WNHNN and CDR2 is SYGVQD (reference sequence). The CDR3 loop is CASSERESGTDTQYF. CDR3 in DNA: TGCGCCAGCAGTGAGCGGGAGTCGGGCACAGATACGCAGTATTTT.

In this sample, this clone turned up a few times. V is TRBV11-2 and J is TRBJ2-5; no reliable D call. CDR1 is SGHAT, CDR2 FQNNGV, per germline. V was clipped by 1 base and J by 5 bases, with 5 bases between them. The CDR3 consists of 12 residues. CDR3 bases: TGTGCCAGCAGCTTAGCGCAGGAGACCCAGTACTTC. This sequence encodes CASSLAQETQYF.

The J gene is TRBJ2-7, the V gene TRBV11-3; TRBD2 is a possible D gene (5 bases). Germline CDR1 and CDR2: SGHNT and YENEEA. The ends were cut back, 1 base at V and 4 bases at J, with 8 bases in the middle. The CDR3 totals 13 residues. The CDR3 sequence: CASSLGRRYEQYF. In DNA form, the CDR3 reads TGTGCCAGCAGCTTAGGGAGGAGGTACGAGCAGTACTTC.

V is TRBV6-4 and J is TRBJ2-1; the D gene is possibly TRBD2 (7 bases). Germline V lookup: CDR1 MRHNA, CDR2 SNTAGT. V dropped 6 bases and J dropped 6 bases, with 18 bases sitting between them. The CDR3 runs 15 residues. The CDR3 sequence: CASSPGAGAFNEQFF. The CDR3 coding sequence is TGTGCCAGCAGCCCGGGGGCGGGGGCCTTCAATGAGCAGTTCTTC.

The chain recombines TRBV28 with TRBJ2-7, with 9 bases aligning to TRBD1. CDR1 is MDHEN and CDR2 is SYDVKM in the germline V gene. The junction had 6 bases not matched to a gene; V was cut back by 5 bases and J by 4 bases. The CDR3 contains 14 residues. The CDR3 spells CASSAGTGLYEQYF. The CDR3 nucleotides are TGTGCCAGCAGTGCCGGGACAGGGCTGTACGAGCAGTACTTC.

CDR3 coding DNA: TGTGCCAGCAGCTTGGTAGCGGGAGGGCCCTTAGGGAGTGAGCAGTTCTTC. Its translation: CASSLVAGGPLGSEQFF. V gene TRBV5-8 combines with J gene TRBJ2-1, with 11 bases fitting TRBD2. Germline V gene sequence: CDR1 SGHTS, CDR2 YDEGEE. The J segment lost 9 bases and the V segment lost 0 bases, leaving 11 bases of the junction unmatched. The CDR3 totals 17 residues.